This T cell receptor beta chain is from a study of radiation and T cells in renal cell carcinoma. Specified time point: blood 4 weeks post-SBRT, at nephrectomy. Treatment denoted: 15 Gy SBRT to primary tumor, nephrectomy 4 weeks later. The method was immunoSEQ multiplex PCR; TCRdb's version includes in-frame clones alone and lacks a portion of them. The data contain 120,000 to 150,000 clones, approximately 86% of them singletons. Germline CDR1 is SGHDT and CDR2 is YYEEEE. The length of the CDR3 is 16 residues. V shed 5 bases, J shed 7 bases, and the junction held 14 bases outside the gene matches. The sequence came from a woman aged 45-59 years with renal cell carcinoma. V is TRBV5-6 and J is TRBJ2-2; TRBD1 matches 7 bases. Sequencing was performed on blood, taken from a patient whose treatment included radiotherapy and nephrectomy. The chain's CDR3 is CASRGYTDRTDGELFF. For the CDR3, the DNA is TGTGCCAGCAGGGGGTATACGGACAGGACTGACGGGGAGCTGTTTTTT. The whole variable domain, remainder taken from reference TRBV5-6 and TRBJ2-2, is DAGVTQSPTHLIKTRGQQVTLRCSPKSGHDTVSWYQQALGQGPQFIFQYYEEEERQRGNFPDRFSGHQFPNYSSELNVNALLLGDSALYLCASRGYTDRTDGELFFGEGSRLTVL.